The rows below give T cell receptor beta chains drawn from one sample of a study of CD8 T cells in Susac syndrome. Each CDR3 protein gets one entry after TCRdb re-called the immunoSEQ multiplex PCR reads with MiXCR. The sample includes roughly 120,000 distinct CDR3 sequences, 90% to 95% of them seen just once. Sequencing used CD4+ T cells from PBMCs. The receptors stem from a human donor with multiple sclerosis. The CDR3 runs from the conserved cysteine through the conserved F or W. The D gene is left open where the match is weak. Only part of the rows carry a size: once, few, many, or a class if the clone is expanded.

D gene: NA; CDR3 length: 15; clone size: NA; V gene: TRBV15; J gene: TRBJ1-1; CDR3 protein: CATSTRSQGGTEAFF; CDR3 DNA: TGTGCCACCAGCACCCGATCTCAAGGGGGGACTGAAGCTTTCTTT
D gene: TRBD1; CDR3 length: 15; clone size: NA; V gene: TRBV5-4; J gene: TRBJ1-5; CDR3 protein: CASSLGGQGDQPQHF; CDR3 DNA: TGTGCCAGCAGCTTGGGGGGACAGGGGGATCAGCCCCAGCATTTT
D gene: NA; CDR3 length: 15; clone size: NA; V gene: TRBV11-2; J gene: TRBJ2-3; CDR3 protein: CASSLSYVKGSTQYF; CDR3 DNA: TGTGCCAGCAGCCTTTCCTACGTAAAGGGTAGTACGCAGTATTTT
D gene: NA; CDR3 length: 16; clone size: NA; V gene: TRBV24-1; J gene: TRBJ1-1; CDR3 protein: CATSDATGMGNTEAFF; CDR3 DNA: TGTGCCACCAGTGATGCAACAGGTATGGGGAACACTGAAGCTTTCTTT
D gene: TRBD1; CDR3 length: 14; clone size: NA; V gene: TRBV6-2/TRBV6-3; J gene: TRBJ2-1; CDR3 protein: CASLMTGSHNEQFF; CDR3 DNA: TGTGCCAGCTTGATGACAGGGTCCCACAATGAGCAGTTCTTC
D gene: NA; CDR3 length: 13; clone size: once; V gene: TRBV29-1; J gene: TRBJ1-1; CDR3 protein: CSVAIGSGTEAFF; CDR3 DNA: TGCAGCGTTGCCATCGGGTCAGGCACTGAAGCTTTCTTT
D gene: NA; CDR3 length: 14; clone size: NA; V gene: TRBV29-1; J gene: TRBJ1-2; CDR3 protein: CSVEDLREWDGYTF; CDR3 DNA: TGCAGCGTTGAAGATCTCAGGGAGTGGGATGGCTACACCTTC
D gene: NA; CDR3 length: 13; clone size: NA; V gene: TRBV20-1; J gene: TRBJ1-2; CDR3 protein: CSAQYTDGYGYTF; CDR3 DNA: TGCAGTGCCCAATACACTGACGGCTATGGCTACACCTTC
D gene: NA; CDR3 length: 13; clone size: NA; V gene: TRBV7-3; J gene: TRBJ1-1; CDR3 protein: CASSLELDAEAFF; CDR3 DNA: TGTGCCAGCAGCTTAGAACTAGACGCTGAAGCTTTCTTT
D gene: TRBD1; CDR3 length: 14; clone size: NA; V gene: TRBV6-2/TRBV6-3; J gene: TRBJ1-1; CDR3 protein: CASSYRGTGSQAFF; CDR3 DNA: TGTGCCAGCAGTTACAGAGGGACAGGGTCCCAAGCTTTCTTT
D gene: TRBD1; CDR3 length: 14; clone size: NA; V gene: TRBV27; J gene: TRBJ1-1; CDR3 protein: CASRRTGGFRAAFF; CDR3 DNA: TGTGCCAGCAGGCGGACAGGGGGCTTTAGGGCAGCTTTCTTT
D gene: TRBD2; CDR3 length: 18; clone size: NA; V gene: TRBV20-1; J gene: TRBJ2-5; CDR3 protein: CSARDPPGTSGDRETQYF; CDR3 DNA: TGCAGTGCTAGAGATCCGCCCGGGACTAGCGGGGATAGAGAGACCCAGTACTTC
D gene: NA; CDR3 length: 12; clone size: NA; V gene: TRBV6-6; J gene: TRBJ1-1; CDR3 protein: CASTNPRTEAFF; CDR3 DNA: TGTGCCAGCACCAACCCTAGGACTGAAGCTTTCTTT
D gene: NA; CDR3 length: 17; clone size: NA; V gene: TRBV20-1; J gene: TRBJ1-4; CDR3 protein: CSASSRTDGGYSEKLFF; CDR3 DNA: TGCAGTGCTAGTTCTAGGACCGACGGCGGTTACTCCGAAAAACTGTTTTTT
D gene: NA; CDR3 length: 14; clone size: few; V gene: TRBV29-1; J gene: TRBJ2-1; CDR3 protein: CSVVTIGGLNEQFF; CDR3 DNA: TGCAGCGTAGTTACTATCGGGGGGCTCAATGAGCAGTTCTTC
D gene: NA; CDR3 length: 15; clone size: NA; V gene: TRBV7-2; J gene: TRBJ1-3; CDR3 protein: CASSLNGLGLNTIYF; CDR3 DNA: TGTGCCAGCAGCTTAAACGGACTGGGGTTAAACACCATATATTTT
D gene: TRBD1; CDR3 length: 15; clone size: once; V gene: TRBV5-1; J gene: TRBJ1-1; CDR3 protein: CASTDRVRMNTEAFF; CDR3 DNA: TGCGCCAGCACGGACAGGGTCCGAATGAACACTGAAGCTTTCTTT
D gene: TRBD1; CDR3 length: 16; clone size: NA; V gene: TRBV28; J gene: TRBJ2-5; CDR3 protein: CASSPRQGVAVETQYF; CDR3 DNA: TGTGCCAGCAGTCCAAGACAGGGGGTAGCGGTGGAGACCCAGTACTTC
D gene: NA; CDR3 length: 14; clone size: NA; V gene: TRBV28; J gene: TRBJ1-2; CDR3 protein: CASREDGTNYGYTF; CDR3 DNA: TGTGCCAGCAGAGAGGACGGAACAAACTATGGCTACACCTTC
D gene: TRBD1; CDR3 length: 19; clone size: NA; V gene: TRBV20-1; J gene: TRBJ2-2; CDR3 protein: CSASGSSEPGQGLAGELFF; CDR3 DNA: TGCAGTGCTAGTGGGTCATCAGAACCGGGACAGGGGCTTGCCGGGGAGCTGTTTTTT
D gene: TRBD1; CDR3 length: 15; clone size: NA; V gene: TRBV11-2; J gene: TRBJ1-5; CDR3 protein: CASSLNRGGNQPQHF; CDR3 DNA: TGTGCCAGCAGCTTAAACAGGGGTGGCAATCAGCCCCAGCATTTT
D gene: TRBD2; CDR3 length: 16; clone size: NA; V gene: TRBV4-2; J gene: TRBJ2-1; CDR3 protein: CASSQGVKTGGTEQFF; CDR3 DNA: TGTGCCAGCAGCCAAGGGGTCAAAACCGGGGGGACTGAGCAGTTCTTC
D gene: TRBD2; CDR3 length: 18; clone size: NA; V gene: TRBV3-1; J gene: TRBJ2-1; CDR3 protein: CASSHARGGGVPYNEQFF; CDR3 DNA: TGTGCCAGCAGCCATGCGCGTGGCGGGGGGGTCCCCTACAATGAGCAGTTCTTC
D gene: TRBD1; CDR3 length: 14; clone size: NA; V gene: TRBV6-6; J gene: TRBJ1-2; CDR3 protein: CASSFRQGGSGYTF; CDR3 DNA: TGTGCCAGCAGTTTCCGACAGGGGGGCAGTGGCTACACCTTC